The text below deals with one T cell receptor beta chain. TCRdb keeps only in-frame clones here, not all; method: immunoSEQ multiplex PCR. The table lists fewer than 200,000 clones, roughly 84% of them singletons, with 1.5% in the top ten. The CDR3 has 16 amino acids. In germline, CDR1 is SEHNR, CDR2 FQNEAQ (reference sequence). Trimming took 4 bases from V and 5 from J; bases not matched to a gene: 12. The data were taken from a study of blood T cell repertoires in COVID-19. This TCR was recovered from a human donor in a cohort sampled during active COVID-19. Sequenced: peripheral blood. This chain uses TRBV7-9 with TRBJ2-5; 8 nucleotides agree with TRBD2. CDR3 nucleotide sequence: TGTGCCAGCAGCTCCCCCGGGACTAGGACGAGTGAGACCCAGTACTTC. Translated: CASSSPGTRTSETQYF.